This T cell receptor (beta chain) was sequenced during a study of beta chain features in type 1 diabetes. Study-wide results and caveats: HLA effects on TCRB rearrangement stayed unresolved here. In type 1 diabetes patients, VDJ junctions had fewer insertions; deletions at these junctions were more frequent.

Germline-derived CDR1 and CDR2 are LGHNA and YSLEER. This CDR3 spans 13 amino acids. V shed 5 bases and J shed 6 bases, with 12 bases lying between them. The authors reverse transcribed all of the isolated RNA, so sequencing captured expressed TCRB transcripts. Naive, central memory and regulatory T cell samples came to a mean of roughly 3.6 million reads. Some clones are missing from TCRdb's copy, which holds only in-frame ones; the method was immunoSEQ multiplex PCR. Of 60,000 or so clones listed, 59% were seen once; the top ten hold roughly 2.2%. In this sample, this clone turned up a few times. Its specificity is unknown.

Sequencing input: Tregs from blood. This sequence originates from a young woman in good health. The chain couples TRBV4-3 to TRBJ2-3; possibly TRBD1 for D (6 bases). CDR3 protein: CASSKGVLDTQYF. For the CDR3, the DNA is TGCGCCAGCAGCAAGGGGGTATTGGATACGCAGTATTTT.